The clone carrying this TCR beta chain appeared many times. Its antigen is unidentified. V lost 2 bases to trimming and J lost 2 bases; unmatched junction nucleotides: 3. The CDR3 sequence is 15 residues long. TCR beta CDR3 sequences were amplified from RNA transcripts. Researchers ran a first-round RT-PCR on the TCR CDR3 using the HTBI primer set. TCRdb re-analysed the multiplex PCR reads in MiXCR, keeping a single row per CDR3 protein. The data contain roughly 500,000 distinct CDR3 sequences, 46% of them seen just once; the ten biggest clones take up under 20%. Lactation, pregnancy, other autoimmune disease or uncontrolled infection led to exclusion of patients. Diagnostic decisions used clinical symptoms, serum thyroxine and TRAb, thyroid ultrasound and orbital computed tomography. This entry is derived from a study of T cells in Graves' hyperthyroidism and ophthalmopathy. Study-level findings and limits: Ophthalmopathy, as predicted by the model, came a median roughly 6.8 months after the prediction.

The sequenced sample was peripheral blood or thyroid tissue (not recorded which). The chain is built from TRBV12-3 or TRBV12-4 and TRBJ1-1; 9 bases align to TRBD1. The TCR was taken from an adult woman with Graves' disease, either hyperthyroidism or ophthalmopathy (not recorded which). CDR3 sequence (DNA): TGTGCCAGCAGTTTATCGGGACAGGGAAACACTGAAGCTTTCTTT. Translation: CASSLSGQGNTEAFF.